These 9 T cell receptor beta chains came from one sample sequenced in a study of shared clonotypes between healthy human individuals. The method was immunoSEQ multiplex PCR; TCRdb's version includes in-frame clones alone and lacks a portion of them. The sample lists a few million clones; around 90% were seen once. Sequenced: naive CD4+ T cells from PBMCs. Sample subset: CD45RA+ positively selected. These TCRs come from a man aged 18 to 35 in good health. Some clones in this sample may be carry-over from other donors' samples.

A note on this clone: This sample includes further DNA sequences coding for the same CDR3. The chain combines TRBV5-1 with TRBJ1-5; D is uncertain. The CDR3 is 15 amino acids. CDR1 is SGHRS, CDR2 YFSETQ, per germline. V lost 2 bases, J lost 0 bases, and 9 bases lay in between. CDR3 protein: CASSLDSGSNQPQHF. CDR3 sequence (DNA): TGCGCCAGCAGCTTAGATTCAGGTAGCAATCAGCCCCAGCATTTT.

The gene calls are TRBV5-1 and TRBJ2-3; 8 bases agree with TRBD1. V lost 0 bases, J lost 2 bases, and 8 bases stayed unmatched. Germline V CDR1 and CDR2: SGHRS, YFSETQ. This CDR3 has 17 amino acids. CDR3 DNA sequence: TGCGCCAGCAGCTTGGAGGGGGCAGGGGGCATCACAGATACGCAGTATTTT. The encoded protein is CASSLEGAGGITDTQYF.

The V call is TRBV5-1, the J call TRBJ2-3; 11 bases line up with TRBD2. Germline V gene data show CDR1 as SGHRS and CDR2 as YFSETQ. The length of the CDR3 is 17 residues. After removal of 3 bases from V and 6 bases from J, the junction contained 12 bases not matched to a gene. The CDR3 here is CASSSTSGSPRGDTQYF. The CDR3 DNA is TGCGCCAGCAGCTCCACTAGCGGGAGCCCCCGCGGGGATACGCAGTATTTT.

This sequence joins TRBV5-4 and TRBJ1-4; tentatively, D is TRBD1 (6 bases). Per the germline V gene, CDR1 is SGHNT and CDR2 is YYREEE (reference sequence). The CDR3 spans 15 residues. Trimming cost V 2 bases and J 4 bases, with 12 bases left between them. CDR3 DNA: TGTGCCAGCAGCTTTTCGGGGGCAGTTAATGAAAAACTGTTTTTT. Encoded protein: CASSFSGAVNEKLFF.

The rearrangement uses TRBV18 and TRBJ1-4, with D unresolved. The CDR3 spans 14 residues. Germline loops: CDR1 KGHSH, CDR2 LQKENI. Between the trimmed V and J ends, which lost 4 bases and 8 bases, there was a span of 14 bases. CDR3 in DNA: TGTGCCAGCTCACTCGGCGGAGGGAAGGAAAAACTGTTTTTT. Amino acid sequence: CASSLGGGKEKLFF.

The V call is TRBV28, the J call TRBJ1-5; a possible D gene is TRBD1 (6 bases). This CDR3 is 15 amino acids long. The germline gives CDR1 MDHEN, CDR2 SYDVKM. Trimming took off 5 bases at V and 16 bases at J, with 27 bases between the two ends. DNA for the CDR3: TGTGCCAGCAGTATATTCCTCCGGCGGGACACCCCTTGCCATTTT. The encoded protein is CASSIFLRRDTPCHF.

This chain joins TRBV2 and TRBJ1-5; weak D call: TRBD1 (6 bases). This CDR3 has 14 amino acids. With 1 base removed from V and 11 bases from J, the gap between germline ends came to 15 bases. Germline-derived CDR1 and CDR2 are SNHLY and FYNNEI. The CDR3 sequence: CASSEGLQGRAQHF. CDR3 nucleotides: TGTGCCAGCAGTGAAGGCCTACAGGGTCGGGCCCAGCATTTT.

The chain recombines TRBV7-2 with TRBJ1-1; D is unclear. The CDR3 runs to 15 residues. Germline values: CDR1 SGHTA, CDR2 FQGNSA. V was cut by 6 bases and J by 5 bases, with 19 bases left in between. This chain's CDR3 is CASRPRRSAGTEAFF. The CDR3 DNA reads TGTGCCAGCAGGCCCCGTCGATCAGCGGGTACTGAAGCTTTCTTT.

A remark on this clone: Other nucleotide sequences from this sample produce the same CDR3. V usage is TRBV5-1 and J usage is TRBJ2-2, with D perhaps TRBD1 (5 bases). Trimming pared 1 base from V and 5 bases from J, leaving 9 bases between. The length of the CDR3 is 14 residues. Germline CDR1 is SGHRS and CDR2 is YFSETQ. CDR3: CASSLTGATGELFF. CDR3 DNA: TGCGCCAGCAGCTTGACAGGAGCAACCGGGGAGCTGTTTTTT.